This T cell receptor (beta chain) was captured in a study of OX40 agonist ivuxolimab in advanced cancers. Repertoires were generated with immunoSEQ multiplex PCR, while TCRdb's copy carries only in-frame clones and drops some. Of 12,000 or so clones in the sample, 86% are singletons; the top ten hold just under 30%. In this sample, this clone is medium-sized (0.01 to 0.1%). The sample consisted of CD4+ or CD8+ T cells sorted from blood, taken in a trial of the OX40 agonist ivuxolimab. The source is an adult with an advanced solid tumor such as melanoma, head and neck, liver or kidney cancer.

The DNA of the CDR3 is TGTGCCAGCAGCGCGTCGGGTTGGGAGACCCAGTACTTC. Translated, it gives CASSASGWETQYF. V usage is TRBV9 and J usage is TRBJ2-5; D is uncertain. In germline, CDR1 is SGDLS, CDR2 YYNGEE. The CDR3 runs 13 residues. V was pared by 3 bases and J by 5 bases, with 11 bases between.